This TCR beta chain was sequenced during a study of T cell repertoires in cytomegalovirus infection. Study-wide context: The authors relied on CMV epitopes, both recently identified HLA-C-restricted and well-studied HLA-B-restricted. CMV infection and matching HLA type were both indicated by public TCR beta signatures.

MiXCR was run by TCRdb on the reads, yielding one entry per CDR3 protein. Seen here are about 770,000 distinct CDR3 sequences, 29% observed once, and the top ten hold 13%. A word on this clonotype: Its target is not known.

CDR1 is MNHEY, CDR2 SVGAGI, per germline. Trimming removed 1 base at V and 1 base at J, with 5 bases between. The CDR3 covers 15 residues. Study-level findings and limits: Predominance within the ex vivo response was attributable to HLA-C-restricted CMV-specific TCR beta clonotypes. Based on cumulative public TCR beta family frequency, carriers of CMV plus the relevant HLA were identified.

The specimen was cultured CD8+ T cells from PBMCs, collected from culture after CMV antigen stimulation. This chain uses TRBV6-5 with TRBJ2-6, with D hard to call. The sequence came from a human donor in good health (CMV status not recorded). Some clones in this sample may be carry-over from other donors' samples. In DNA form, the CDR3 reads TGTGCCAGCAGTTACTGGGTTTCTGGGGCCAACGTCCTGACTTTC. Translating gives CASSYWVSGANVLTF.